The rows below give T cell receptor beta chains drawn from one sample of a study of Tregs in tolerant kidney transplant recipients. The assay was immunoSEQ multiplex PCR, and TCRdb's table has in-frame clones only and misses some. The table shows roughly 70,000 clones, with about four fifths occurring only once. The sequencing sample was made of CD4+ T cells from blood. All receptors come from a human donor in good health. Both conserved end residues are trimmed from each CDR3. Fields, in order: D gene, V gene, CDR3 protein. A D gene is named only where the DNA matches it firmly.

NA	TRBV27	ASSLSGELEQF
TRBD1	TRBV5-6	ASRTQGAGGYT
NA	TRBV11-1	ASSPQTGTGNSPLH
TRBD1	TRBV14	ASSPRQGYGYT
TRBD1	TRBV7-8	ASSLSAGTVYSNQPQH
NA	TRBV2	ASSVRTGADEQY
NA	TRBV4-3	ASSQEFSTDTQY
NA	TRBV2	ATHRGSEQF
NA	TRBV2	ASSLIGGGQETQY
TRBD1	TRBV6-5	ASSYLRTGGGYGYT
NA	TRBV5-5	ASSLAGSGDYGYT
TRBD1	TRBV29-1	SVGGVGQGKTTDTQY
NA	TRBV29-1	SVDRGPKNTEAF
NA	TRBV19	ASSMGFGPGGHSGNTIY
NA	TRBV6-1	AIREYSGNTIY
NA	TRBV19	ASIGQTGLGQPQH
TRBD1	TRBV15	ATSSDRVGSNQPQH
TRBD2	TRBV7-2	ASSLDGRAYEQY
TRBD2	TRBV28	ASRGGFSYEQY
NA	TRBV29-1	SVGGDSGIYGYT
TRBD1	TRBV6-1	AGRQGVSFNSPLH
NA	TRBV19	ASTRGGPGEETQY